The rows below give T cell receptor beta chains drawn from one sample of a study of CD4 T cells in relation to SARS-CoV-2 and coronaviruses. The antigens for these receptors are not known. The assay was immunoSEQ multiplex PCR, and TCRdb's table has in-frame clones only and misses some. Of about 19,000 clones detected, 60% to 85% appear once; the ten largest clones hold around 14%. The sequenced material came from CD4+ T cells from PBMCs, cultured in vitro. The receptor source for this set is a human donor in good health. CDR3s include the opening cysteine and the closing phenylalanine or tryptophan. D genes are given only for firm matches. For some rows the clone size is stated as once, few or many, or as a class when expanded; others skip it.

j_call v_call clone_size d_call cdr3_nt cdr3_aa
TRBJ2-1 TRBV20-1 NA NA TGCAGTGCTAGAGGTAGGGATCTGTGGTTCTTC CSARGRDLWFF
TRBJ1-6 TRBV30 NA NA TGTGCCTGGAGTGCAGGGGTTTCACCCCTCCACTTT CAWSAGVSPLHF
TRBJ2-7 TRBV27 few TRBD1 TGTGCCAGCCAACGGGACAGGGGCTCCTACGAGCAGTACTTC CASQRDRGSYEQYF
TRBJ2-1 TRBV24-1 once TRBD2 TGTGCCACCAGTGATTTGCAAAGCGGGAGCTCCTACAATGAGCAGTTCTTC CATSDLQSGSSYNEQFF
TRBJ2-7 TRBV15 NA NA TGTGCCACCAGCGAGACGGGGGTTCTTGGCGAGCAGTACTTC CATSETGVLGEQYF
TRBJ1-2 TRBV10-3 NA NA TGTGCCATCGGGGGCACAGGTACTAACTATGGCTACACCTTC CAIGGTGTNYGYTF
TRBJ2-5 TRBV29-1 NA NA TGCAGCGTTGCCCCCGACTACCTTCCTTCGGAGACCCAGTACTTC CSVAPDYLPSETQYF
TRBJ2-5 TRBV7-2 NA NA TGTGCCAGCAGCAAAACCAGGACCGTAGGACAAGAGACCCAGTACTTC CASSKTRTVGQETQYF
TRBJ1-5 TRBV2 NA NA TGTGCCAGCTCGGGCGGCTATAGCAATCAGCCCCAGCATTTT CASSGGYSNQPQHF
TRBJ2-3 TRBV2 NA TRBD1 TGTGCCAGCAGTGACGTACTAGGACAGGGAACAGATACGCAGTATTTT CASSDVLGQGTDTQYF
TRBJ1-1 TRBV2 NA NA TGTGCCAGCAGTCCACGACCCAACGTCGCTGAAGCTTTCTTT CASSPRPNVAEAFF
TRBJ1-1 TRBV3-1/TRBV3-2 NA NA TGTGCCAGCAGCCAAAGACGGCATGAAGCTTTCTTT CASSQRRHEAFF
TRBJ1-5 TRBV10-3 NA NA TGTGCCATCAGCCAGGGCGGTCAGCCCCAGCATTTT CAISQGGQPQHF
TRBJ2-3 TRBV7-3 NA TRBD2 TGTGCCAGCAGCTTTTTAGCGGGAGTCGATACGCAGTATTTT CASSFLAGVDTQYF
TRBJ2-1 TRBV6-5 few TRBD1 TGTGCCAGCAGTTACTCGATGACGGGACAGGGCTCCCAGTTCTTC CASSYSMTGQGSQFF
TRBJ2-4 TRBV12-3/TRBV12-4 NA NA TGTGCCAGCAGCTGGGGTGGGAAAAACATTCAGTACTTC CASSWGGKNIQYF
TRBJ2-3 TRBV11-1 NA NA TGTGCCAGCAGCTTAATTTCCGGGGGCAAGAATACGCAGTATTTT CASSLISGGKNTQYF
TRBJ2-1 TRBV7-2 once TRBD2 TGTGCCAGCAGCCCGGGGACTAGCGGGGTCTACAATGAGCAGTTCTTC CASSPGTSGVYNEQFF
TRBJ1-6 TRBV3-1/TRBV3-2 NA NA TGTGCCAGCAGACAACCGGGGGCACTGGATAATTCACCCCTCCACTTT CASRQPGALDNSPLHF
TRBJ2-1 TRBV19 NA NA TGTGCCAGTAGTATTAGACCGTGGAATGAGCAGTTCTTC CASSIRPWNEQFF
TRBJ2-1 TRBV19 few NA TGTGCCAGTAGCATGGCCGTCTACAATGAGCAGTTCTTC CASSMAVYNEQFF
TRBJ2-1 TRBV7-9 few NA TGTGCCAGCAGCGAAAACTGGGGGTCGGGCCACAATGAGCAGTTCTTC CASSENWGSGHNEQFF
TRBJ2-3 TRBV6-4 NA NA TGTGCCAGCAGTGACAGGGGCACAGATACGCAGTATTTT CASSDRGTDTQYF
TRBJ1-3 TRBV15 NA NA TGTGCCACCAGTGAGAGCCCCCGGGAGGGACGAAACACCATATATTTT CATSESPREGRNTIYF
TRBJ1-5 TRBV6-5 NA TRBD1 TGTGCCAGCAGTCCCTGGACAGGCCGCAATCAGCCCCAGCATTTT CASSPWTGRNQPQHF
TRBJ1-1 TRBV10-2 NA NA TGCGCCAGCAGGATAACAGGGCTTAACACTGAAGCTTTCTTT CASRITGLNTEAFF
TRBJ1-4 TRBV27 NA TRBD1 TGTGCCAGCAGCCGGGACAGGGGTGAAAAACTGTTTTTT CASSRDRGEKLFF
TRBJ1-2 TRBV28 NA NA TGTGCCAGCATGGCTCCCCATAACTATGGCTACACCTTC CASMAPHNYGYTF
TRBJ2-1 TRBV9 NA TRBD1 TGTGCCAGCAGAGGGGGCGGTTCCAATGAGCAGTTCTTC CASRGGGSNEQFF
TRBJ2-5 TRBV6-1 NA TRBD2 TGTGCCAGCAGTGTACTAGCGGGAGAGGGGGGCCAAGAGACCCAGTACTTC CASSVLAGEGGQETQYF
TRBJ2-2 TRBV2 NA TRBD1 TGTGCCGGGTCCTCCGGACAGGGGGTATACACCGGGGAGCTGTTTTTT CAGSSGQGVYTGELFF
TRBJ2-5 TRBV5-6 few TRBD2 TGTGCCAGCAGCTTCATAGCGGGAGAAGAGACCCAGTACTTC CASSFIAGEETQYF
TRBJ2-3 TRBV3-1/TRBV3-2 NA NA TGTGCCAGCAGCCACCCTAGCACAGATACGCAGTATTTT CASSHPSTDTQYF
TRBJ1-3 TRBV19 NA NA TGTGCCAGTAGTATGCACGGAAACACCATATATTTT CASSMHGNTIYF
TRBJ2-5 TRBV3-1/TRBV3-2 NA NA TGTGCCAGCAGCCAGTACGAAGAGACCCAGTACTTC CASSQYEETQYF
TRBJ2-3 TRBV9 NA TRBD2 TGTGCCAGCAGCCCCCGGGGAGGGGCAGATACGCAGTATTTT CASSPRGGADTQYF
TRBJ2-5 TRBV20-1 once TRBD2 TGCAGTGCTAGTAGTCCCGGGGGGGCAAAGACCCAGTACTTC CSASSPGGAKTQYF
TRBJ1-2 TRBV2 NA NA TGTGCCAGCAGTATGGCAGGGGTGGTTGGTGGCTACACCTTC CASSMAGVVGGYTF
TRBJ2-3 TRBV7-3 NA TRBD2 TGTGCCAGCAGCGACGGACTAGCGGGGATTTCCACAGATACGCAGTATTTT CASSDGLAGISTDTQYF
TRBJ1-5 TRBV30 NA NA TGTGCCTGGAGTCCGGGCAGTAGCAATCAGCCCCAGCATTTT CAWSPGSSNQPQHF
TRBJ1-5 TRBV2 NA NA TGTGCCAGCAGTGAACGTAGGGGCGATCAGCCCCAGCATTTT CASSERRGDQPQHF
TRBJ2-4 TRBV2 NA NA TGTGCCACCAGTCCGTGGGAGTTAGGCAAAAACATTCAGTACTTC CATSPWELGKNIQYF
TRBJ1-2 TRBV6-1 NA NA TGTGCCAGCAGTGAAGAGTTCACAGGGTTGAGCGGTGGCTACACCTTC CASSEEFTGLSGGYTF
TRBJ2-2 TRBV19 few NA TGTGCCAGTAGTATGGTGGGCAACACCGGGGAGCTGTTTTTT CASSMVGNTGELFF
TRBJ1-1 TRBV18 NA NA TGTGCCAGCTCACCCGTCGACAGAATGAACACTGAAGCTTTCTTT CASSPVDRMNTEAFF
TRBJ2-7 TRBV4-1 NA NA TGCGCCAGCAGCCTTCGGGGTACCTACGAGCAGTACTTC CASSLRGTYEQYF
TRBJ1-2 TRBV2 once NA TGTGCCAGCAGCACGGACGGTCATGGCTACACCTTC CASSTDGHGYTF
TRBJ2-2 TRBV24-1 NA NA TGTGCCACCAGTGACTACAGGGTTGCCCGGGGCACCGGGGAGCTGTTTTTT CATSDYRVARGTGELFF
TRBJ2-2 TRBV19 NA NA TGTGCCAGTAGTCTACAAGCCCGCTCTCACTTTAGGGAGCTGTTTTTT CASSLQARSHFRELFF
TRBJ2-2 TRBV3-1/TRBV3-2 NA TRBD2 TGTGCCAGCAGTACGTGGACTAGCGGGAGTAATGGCGGGGAGCTGTTTTTT CASSTWTSGSNGGELFF
TRBJ2-5 TRBV6-5 NA NA TGTGCCAGCAAGAGGTGGGGGACCACTGACGAGACCCAGTACTTC CASKRWGTTDETQYF
TRBJ1-1 TRBV2 NA NA TGTGCCAGCAGTAAAAGACAAATGAACACTGAAGCTTTCTTT CASSKRQMNTEAFF
TRBJ2-3 TRBV27 NA TRBD1 TGTGCCAGCAGTCCACCGGGACAGGGCTTAGCAGATACGCAGTATTTT CASSPPGQGLADTQYF
TRBJ2-7 TRBV5-6 few NA TGTGCCAGCAGCTTGGTGGAGGCGTCCTACGAGCAGTACTTC CASSLVEASYEQYF
TRBJ2-3 TRBV6-5 NA TRBD2 TGTGCCAGCAGTTCGGGGAGCGGGATCACAGATACGCAGTATTTT CASSSGSGITDTQYF
TRBJ1-2 TRBV28 NA TRBD1 TGTGCCAGCAGAGACAGGGGGTTGATCTATGGCTACACCTTC CASRDRGLIYGYTF
TRBJ1-5 TRBV2 once NA TGTGCCAGCACAGGGCCAGGGGCTTACAATCAGCCCCAGCATTTT CASTGPGAYNQPQHF
TRBJ2-1 TRBV7-9 NA NA TGTGCCACCATAACGAGGGACAATGAGCAGTTCTTC CATITRDNEQFF